This T cell receptor (beta chain) was sequenced for a study of breast tumors, draining lymph nodes, adjacent tissues. Findings of the study overall: Tumor T cell lymph node origin was a supported hypothesis, not proven. Tumors had less TCR diversity than lymph nodes, more than nontumor tissue. Compared with basal-like, luminal-like tumors shared significantly more repertoire with nontumor tissue. Most tumor T cells seemingly derive from lymph node, then expand in tumor.

Note on this clonotype: No antigen is known for it.

A single record per CDR3 protein comes from TCRdb applying MiXCR to the multiplex PCR reads. The sample shows over 15,000 distinct CDR3 sequences, 52% of them seen only once. This CDR3 region has 17 residues. The germline gives CDR1 SNHLY, CDR2 FYNNEI. Trimming stripped 3 bases from V and 0 bases from J, with 15 bases between. Sequencing used tumor-adjacent breast tissue. The source is a female donor with breast cancer. Some clones in this sample may be carry-over from other donors' samples. This chain uses TRBV2 with TRBJ1-5; D is uncertain. For the CDR3, the DNA is TGTGCCAGCAGTGAGCAGGCTACGTATTATAGCAATCAGCCCCAGCATTTT. This encodes CASSEQATYYSNQPQHF.